This entry lists 9 T cell receptor beta chains sequenced from one sample in a study of PD-L1 blockade in urothelial cancer. Stated time point: pretreatment peripheral blood. Here immunoSEQ multiplex PCR was the method, and the copy in TCRdb shows in-frame clones only, minus some. The sample consists of approximately 52,000 clones, 65% to 90% of them appearing once. This sample comprised PBMCs, obtained around atezolizumab (anti-PD-L1) treatment. The receptors originated from a man aged 70-80 years with urothelial cancer.

This clone was seen only a few times. The CDR3 nucleotides read TGTGCCAGTAGTATGACAGAGAACACTGAAGCTTTCTTT. Protein product: CASSMTENTEAFF. The V gene is TRBV19, the J gene TRBJ1-1; a weak D match, TRBD1 (5 bases). V was clipped by 3 bases and J by 1 base, with 6 bases between them. CDR1 is LNHDA and CDR2 is SQIVND in the germline V gene (reference sequence). The CDR3 runs 13 residues.

Only a few counts were recorded for this clone. V gene TRBV6-1 combines with J gene TRBJ2-2, with TRBD2 as a possible D gene (5 bases). The V end lost 6 bases, the J end lost 3 bases, and 11 bases lay between the germline ends. CDR3 length: 14 residues. Looked up from germline, CDR1 is MNHNS and CDR2 is SASEGT. CDR3 sequence (DNA): TGTGCCAGCAGCCCAGCGGAGGACACCGGGGAGCTGTTTTTT. Protein: CASSPAEDTGELFF.

The chain is built from TRBV19 and TRBJ2-2, with 13 bases aligning to TRBD2. The CDR3 contains 17 residues. Germline-derived CDR1 and CDR2 are LNHDA and SQIVND (reference sequence). With 3 bases clipped from V and 7 bases from J, the junction kept 8 bases outside the gene matches. The CDR3 here is CASSIGGLAGVFGELFF. The CDR3 bases are TGTGCCAGTAGTATCGGCGGACTAGCGGGAGTTTTCGGGGAGCTGTTTTTT.

The chain recombines TRBV5-1 with TRBJ2-5, with 11 bases lining up with TRBD2. The germline V gene has CDR1 SGHRS and CDR2 YFSETQ. CDR3 length: 15 residues. The ends lost 5 bases at V and 5 bases at J; junction bases unmatched: 8. The CDR3 sequence is CASRLAGVVRETQYF. The CDR3 bases are TGCGCCAGCAGACTAGCGGGAGTGGTAAGGGAGACCCAGTACTTC.

This clone was seen a few times. The chain employs TRBV7-2 and TRBJ2-1; weak D call: TRBD2 (6 bases). The germline CDR1 and CDR2 sequences are SGHTA and FQGNSA. The CDR3 runs 17 residues. V lost 4 bases, J lost 0 bases, and 16 bases lay in between. The chain's CDR3 is CASSSEGRSPSYNEQFF. The CDR3 DNA reads TGTGCCAGCAGCTCAGAAGGGAGGAGCCCCTCCTACAATGAGCAGTTCTTC.

The chain is built from TRBV27 and TRBJ1-5; unclear D gene. CDR1 is MNHEY and CDR2 is SMNVEV in the germline V gene (reference sequence). Trimming shortened V by 6 bases and J by 5 bases, and 14 bases separated the two germline ends. CDR3 size: 14 residues. CDR3 in DNA: TGTGCCAGCAGGTCCATCGAAATAGATCAGCCCCAGCATTTT. Translating it yields CASRSIEIDQPQHF.

This chain uses TRBV11-2 with TRBJ2-3; maybe TRBD1 (6 bases). The CDR3 sequence is 12 residues long. CDR1 SGHAT and CDR2 FQNNGV come from the germline V gene. The CDR3 DNA follows: TGTGCGGCCCGGGACAACACAGATACGCAGTATTTT. This encodes CAARDNTDTQYF.

The chain uses TRBV18 and TRBJ1-4, with TRBD1 as a possible D gene (6 bases). The CDR3 consists of 14 residues. The V gene lost 6 bases and the J gene lost 1 base, with 9 bases spanning the gap. CDR1 is KGHSH, CDR2 LQKENI, per germline. This CDR3 reads CASSQQGTNEKLFF. Here the CDR3 DNA reads TGTGCCAGCTCCCAACAGGGAACTAATGAAAAACTGTTTTTT.

V and J are TRBV7-6 and TRBJ2-1; 7 bases line up with TRBD2. CDR3 length: 15 amino acids. The germline gives CDR1 SGHVS, CDR2 FNYEAQ. J lost 2 bases, V lost 0 bases, and 1 base had no gene match. The CDR3 is CASSLAAGAYNEQFF. As DNA, the CDR3 is TGTGCCAGCAGCTTAGCGGCGGGAGCCTACAATGAGCAGTTCTTC.